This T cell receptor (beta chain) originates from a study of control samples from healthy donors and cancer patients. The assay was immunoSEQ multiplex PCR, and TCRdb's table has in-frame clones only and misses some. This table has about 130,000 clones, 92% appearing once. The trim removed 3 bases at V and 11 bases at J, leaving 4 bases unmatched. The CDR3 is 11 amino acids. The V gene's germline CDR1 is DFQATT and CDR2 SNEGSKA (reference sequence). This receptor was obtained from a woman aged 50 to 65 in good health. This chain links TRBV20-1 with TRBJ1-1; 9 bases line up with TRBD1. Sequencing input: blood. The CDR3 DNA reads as TGCAGTGCTAGGGGGACAGGGAGGGCTTTCTTT. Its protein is CSARGTGRAFF.